These 6 T cell receptor beta chains were all obtained from the same sample, sequenced in a study of graft-versus-host responses after intestinal transplantation. The data were produced by immunoSEQ multiplex PCR, yet TCRdb's version contains in-frame clones alone and is incomplete. The profile shows 35,000 to 40,000 clones, approximately 86% of them singletons. Graft specimens yielded both intraepithelial and lamina propria lymphocytes. Source: ileum tissue, taken 200 to 210 days after intestinal transplant. Receptors were obtained from a human patient who received an intestinal transplant, so some T cells may come from the graft donor.

This chain links TRBV11-2 with TRBJ2-1; the D gene is possibly TRBD2 (7 bases). Germline-derived CDR1 and CDR2 are SGHAT and FQNNGV. V was cut by 0 bases and J by 8 bases, with 23 bases left in between. The CDR3 has 18 residues. CDR3: CASSLDLYAGASVDEQFF. CDR3 in DNA: TGTGCCAGCAGCTTAGACCTATACGCGGGGGCCTCGGTCGATGAGCAGTTCTTC.

The rearrangement joins TRBV11-1 to TRBJ1-6, with a tentative D call TRBD1 (6 bases). Germline CDR1 is SGHAT and CDR2 is FQDESV (reference sequence). This CDR3 has 18 residues. Trimming left V 1 base short and J 7 bases short, with 20 bases between. The CDR3 region is CASSLDKFQGISNSPLHF. The CDR3 nucleotides are TGTGCCAGCAGCTTAGATAAGTTCCAGGGGATTTCGAATTCACCCCTCCACTTT.

This rearrangement joins TRBV6-1 to TRBJ1-1; 7 bases map to TRBD1. With V trimmed by 5 bases and J by 5 bases, 11 bases remained unmatched. The CDR3 has 15 residues. The germline V gene has CDR1 MNHNS and CDR2 SASEGT. The CDR3 DNA is TGTGCCAGCAGTCCGGGACAGATTCCTAATACTGAAGCTTTCTTT. Translating it yields CASSPGQIPNTEAFF.

This chain uses TRBV27 with TRBJ2-5; 8 bases map to TRBD2. Trimming removed 5 bases from V and 5 bases from J; junction bases left unmatched: 7. This CDR3 is 14 amino acids long. Germline CDR1 reads MNHEY; CDR2 reads SMNVEV (reference sequence). The CDR3 bases are TGTGCCAGCAGTCCAGGCCCTAGCGGGGAGACCCAGTACTTC. Translated: CASSPGPSGETQYF.

The J gene is TRBJ2-3, the V gene TRBV9, with D possibly TRBD2 on 6 matching bases. Germline V gene data show CDR1 as SGDLS and CDR2 as YYNGEE. Trimming took 0 bases from V and 0 from J, leaving 8 bases between them. The CDR3 is 15 amino acids. The CDR3 sequence is CASSVASVSTDTQYF. The CDR3 DNA is TGTGCCAGCAGCGTAGCTAGCGTCAGCACAGATACGCAGTATTTT.

This chain connects TRBV5-1 to TRBJ1-4; tentatively, D is TRBD1 (5 bases). With 4 bases removed from V and 3 bases from J, the gap between germline ends came to 13 bases. CDR1 and CDR2 from the germline V gene are SGHRS and YFSETQ. The CDR3 length is 15 residues. This CDR3 reads CASSQLSGANEKLFF. In nucleotides, the CDR3 is TGCGCCAGCAGCCAGTTATCGGGGGCTAATGAAAAACTGTTTTTT. Using reference TRBV5-1 and TRBJ1-4 for the parts outside the CDR3, the full variable domain is KAGVTQTPRYLIKTRGQQVTLSCSPISGHRSVSWYQQTPGQGLQFLFEYFSETQRNKGNFPGRFSGRQFSNSRSEMNVSTLELGDSALYLCASSQLSGANEKLFFGSGTQLSVL.